This TCR beta chain is from a study of CDR3 diversity in severe acne. This clonotype has more than one count but fewer than ten. This CDR3 is built from 15 residues. Germline CDR1 is SGHVS and CDR2 is FQNEAQ. The ends were cut back, 5 bases at V and 7 bases at J, with 20 bases in the middle. Using its own MiXCR run on the PCR reads, TCRdb lists one record per CDR3 protein. The sample holds about 93,000 distinct CDR3 sequences, 45% to 50% seen once. Material for sequencing was blood. The rearrangement links TRBV7-8 to TRBJ1-1; D gene unclear. The clonotype comes from a male donor in good health, serving as a control. This CDR3 is CASSPGRKNPNEAFF. CDR3 DNA: TGTGCCAGCAGCCCCGGACGGAAAAACCCAAATGAAGCTTTCTTT.